A selection of T cell receptor beta chains follows, all from one sample in a study of T cell responses to AZD1222 COVID-19 vaccine. Data came from immunoSEQ multiplex PCR; TCRdb stores just in-frame clones and leaves some out. The data hold under 150,000 clones, with about 94% observed a single time. The sample here was peripheral blood, taken on day 0 of AZD1222 vaccination. These receptors were collected from an adult in good health. CDR3s include the opening cysteine and the closing phenylalanine or tryptophan. The D gene is left open where the match is weak. The size of a clone is reported for some rows only, either as once, few or many, or as a class for expanded clones.

d_call: TRBD1; j_call: TRBJ1-1; v_call: TRBV19; clone_size: -; cdr3_aa: CASSRRQGATGTEAFF; cdr3_nt: TGTGCCAGTAGTCGTCGGCAGGGGGCGACAGGGACTGAAGCTTTCTTT
d_call: TRBD2; j_call: TRBJ2-7; v_call: TRBV9; clone_size: -; cdr3_aa: CASSNPAGGISYEQYF; cdr3_nt: TGTGCCAGCAGCAACCCAGCGGGAGGGATCTCCTACGAGCAGTACTTC
d_call: -; j_call: TRBJ1-2; v_call: TRBV6-5; clone_size: few; cdr3_aa: CASSTPDRPQWGYTF; cdr3_nt: TGTGCCAGCAGCACACCAGACCGCCCTCAGTGGGGCTACACCTTC
d_call: -; j_call: TRBJ2-2; v_call: TRBV4-3; clone_size: -; cdr3_aa: CASSQATRSNTGELFF; cdr3_nt: TGCGCCAGCAGCCAAGCGACTAGATCGAACACCGGGGAGCTGTTTTTT
d_call: -; j_call: TRBJ1-6; v_call: TRBV5-1; clone_size: -; cdr3_aa: CASSLSRVRNSPLHF; cdr3_nt: TGCGCCAGCAGCTTGTCAAGGGTCAGGAATTCACCCCTCCACTTT
d_call: TRBD2; j_call: TRBJ2-7; v_call: TRBV9; clone_size: -; cdr3_aa: CASSPRTSGNLYEQYF; cdr3_nt: TGTGCCAGCAGCCCCAGGACTAGCGGGAATCTATACGAGCAGTACTTC
d_call: -; j_call: TRBJ1-1; v_call: TRBV30; clone_size: -; cdr3_aa: CAWSGRNRANTEAFF; cdr3_nt: TGTGCCTGGAGCGGCCGGAATAGGGCTAACACTGAAGCTTTCTTT
d_call: -; j_call: TRBJ2-2; v_call: TRBV7-2; clone_size: -; cdr3_aa: CASSLLGAGELFF; cdr3_nt: TGTGCCAGCAGCCTGCTAGGGGCCGGGGAGCTGTTTTTT
d_call: -; j_call: TRBJ1-1; v_call: TRBV5-1; clone_size: -; cdr3_aa: CASSLGNRVPEAFF; cdr3_nt: TGCGCCAGCAGCTTGGGCAACAGGGTTCCTGAAGCTTTCTTT
d_call: TRBD1; j_call: TRBJ1-2; v_call: TRBV6-1; clone_size: -; cdr3_aa: CASSEALGQGYGYTF; cdr3_nt: TGTGCCAGCAGTGAAGCGTTAGGACAGGGATATGGCTACACCTTC
d_call: -; j_call: TRBJ1-2; v_call: TRBV3-1/TRBV3-2; clone_size: -; cdr3_aa: CASSQTGEIVGYTF; cdr3_nt: TGTGCCAGCAGCCAAACCGGGGAAATAGTGGGCTACACCTTC
d_call: -; j_call: TRBJ2-3; v_call: TRBV5-1; clone_size: -; cdr3_aa: CASSLNDLTQSTDTQYF; cdr3_nt: TGCGCCAGCAGCTTAAACGACCTCACCCAAAGCACAGATACGCAGTATTTT
d_call: -; j_call: TRBJ2-7; v_call: TRBV23-1; clone_size: -; cdr3_aa: CASSHGVTDYEQYF; cdr3_nt: TGCGCCAGCAGTCACGGGGTAACAGACTACGAGCAGTACTTC
d_call: -; j_call: TRBJ2-2; v_call: TRBV9; clone_size: -; cdr3_aa: CASSVDLYGELFF; cdr3_nt: TGTGCCAGCAGCGTAGATTTATATGGGGAGCTGTTTTTT
d_call: -; j_call: TRBJ2-7; v_call: TRBV5-8; clone_size: -; cdr3_aa: CASMTLVIPYEQYF; cdr3_nt: TGTGCCAGCATGACCCTGGTTATCCCCTACGAGCAGTACTTC
d_call: -; j_call: TRBJ1-1; v_call: TRBV20-1; clone_size: -; cdr3_aa: CSALEGTEAFF; cdr3_nt: TGCAGTGCCCTGGAGGGCACTGAAGCTTTCTTT
d_call: TRBD2; j_call: TRBJ2-1; v_call: TRBV15; clone_size: -; cdr3_aa: CATSRGLAGNNNEQFF; cdr3_nt: TGTGCCACCAGCAGAGGACTAGCGGGGAATAACAATGAGCAGTTCTTC
d_call: -; j_call: TRBJ1-5; v_call: TRBV10-3; clone_size: -; cdr3_aa: CAISEEGPIQPQHF; cdr3_nt: TGTGCCATCAGTGAAGAGGGACCGATCCAGCCCCAGCATTTT
d_call: -; j_call: TRBJ1-5; v_call: TRBV12-3/TRBV12-4; clone_size: -; cdr3_aa: CASTLGGQPQHF; cdr3_nt: TGTGCCAGCACCTTGGGGGGTCAGCCCCAGCATTTT
d_call: -; j_call: TRBJ1-1; v_call: TRBV15; clone_size: -; cdr3_aa: CATSIAGGSNTEAFF; cdr3_nt: TGTGCCACCAGCATAGCCGGGGGGAGTAACACTGAAGCTTTCTTT
d_call: TRBD1; j_call: TRBJ1-2; v_call: TRBV4-1; clone_size: -; cdr3_aa: CASSHQQGASDYGYTF; cdr3_nt: TGCGCCAGCAGCCACCAACAGGGGGCATCAGACTATGGCTACACCTTC
d_call: TRBD1; j_call: TRBJ2-7; v_call: TRBV7-8; clone_size: once; cdr3_aa: CASSLGTGYEQYF; cdr3_nt: TGTGCCAGCAGCTTAGGGACAGGATACGAGCAGTACTTC
d_call: -; j_call: TRBJ2-1; v_call: TRBV4-1; clone_size: -; cdr3_aa: CASSQVSSKEDNEQFF; cdr3_nt: TGCGCCAGCAGCCAAGTCTCCTCCAAGGAAGACAATGAGCAGTTCTTC
d_call: -; j_call: TRBJ1-1; v_call: TRBV7-8; clone_size: once; cdr3_aa: CASSLLLSPEAFF; cdr3_nt: TGTGCCAGCAGCTTACTTCTCTCCCCCGAAGCTTTCTTT
d_call: -; j_call: TRBJ1-3; v_call: TRBV28; clone_size: -; cdr3_aa: CASSSPVPGNTIYF; cdr3_nt: TGTGCCAGCAGTTCACCGGTCCCTGGAAACACCATATATTTT
d_call: -; j_call: TRBJ1-1; v_call: TRBV12-3/TRBV12-4; clone_size: -; cdr3_aa: CASSRGGGTEAFF; cdr3_nt: TGTGCCAGCAGCCGGGGGGGCGGGACTGAAGCTTTCTTT